This T cell receptor beta chain was captured in a study of cytomegalovirus exposure and HLA in healthy donors. Points from the study as a whole: Earlier analysis found most TCR beta V segments productive about 87% or about 30% of the time. Clonal expansion was found to be greater in HLA-associated TCR beta chains than in equally common others in a later analysis. There were several of the most significant clusters that appeared linked to common viral pathogens in a later analysis.

Healthy bone marrow donors made up the donor group. Use of 60 Vbeta and 13 Jbeta primers characterized the PCR. TCRdb keeps only in-frame clones here, not all; method: immunoSEQ multiplex PCR. The sample contains 65,000 to 85,000 clones, about 75% of which appear only once. In regard to this clone: Antigen specificity is unknown.

This TCR was recovered from a man in his sixties in good health and CMV-seropositive. Sequencing was done on a sample of PBMCs.

CDR3 sequence: CAWSAGFIEAFF. The CDR3 DNA reads TGTGCCTGGAGTGCGGGGTTTATTGAAGCTTTCTTT. This rearrangement joins TRBV30 to TRBJ1-1; D uncertain. CDR1 and CDR2 (germline): GTSNPN, SVGIG (reference sequence). The CDR3 spans 12 residues. V lost 1 base to trimming and J lost 7 bases, with 10 bases between them. The full variable domain, rest sourced from reference TRBV30 and TRBJ1-1, is SQTIHQWPATLVQPVGSPLSLECTVEGTSNPNLYWYRQAAGRGLQLLFYSVGIGQISSEVPQNLSASRPQDRQFILSSKKLLLSDSGFYLCAWSAGFIEAFFGQGTRLTVV.